The present entry profiles one TCR beta chain with its context. This sample was included in a study of CD8+CD57+ T cells in acquired aplastic anemia. Genomic DNA acted as the template from which TCR beta VDJ combination and CDR3 sequence profiling were carried out. TCRdb used MiXCR to reprocess the reads, holding one entry per CDR3 protein. The data show 150,000 to 200,000 distinct CDR3 sequences, 64% seen once. Deletions cut 4 bases from V and 7 bases from J, with 14 bases between. This CDR3 contains 14 residues. CDR1 is MGHDK, CDR2 SYGVNS, per germline. This TCR was recovered from a human donor with severe aplastic anemia or a healthy control (not recorded which). The chain combines TRBV25-1 with TRBJ1-5, with no clear D. The sample comprised sorted CD4+, CD8+, or CD8+CD57+ T cells (not recorded which) from PBMCs. As DNA, the CDR3 is TGTGCCAGCAGTGCTAGTTTAGCAGGACAGCCCCAGCATTTT. It translates to CASSASLAGQPQHF.